This T cell receptor (beta chain) originates from a study of blood T cell repertoires in COVID-19. CDR3 length: 14 amino acids. J gave up 8 bases and V 3 bases, and 7 bases lay outside the gene matches. Germline V CDR1 and CDR2: MDHEN, SYDVKM. Measured with immunoSEQ multiplex PCR; TCRdb has only the in-frame clones, and not every one. The data show roughly 30,000 clones, approximately 89% seen once. J is TRBJ1-1 and V is TRBV28; TRBD1 matches at 9 bases. Sequencing was performed on peripheral blood. The clonotype originates from an elderly man with acute or convalescent COVID-19. The chain's CDR3 is CASSFWDRDIEAFF. The CDR3 DNA is TGTGCCAGCAGTTTTTGGGACAGGGACATCGAAGCTTTCTTT.